This T cell receptor (beta chain) was retrieved from a study of shared T cell receptors in the human thymus (dated by TCRdb to about 2021). Concerning the study at large: The study examined how self-reactive, shared T-cell receptor alpha chains are generated in the human thymus.

As for this clone: Its antigen target is currently unknown. Per-nucleotide qualities are absent, and no much larger clonotype sits a single base away.

The receptor library was made with the immunoSEQ multiplex PCR assay. TCRdb stores this immuneACCESS table with in-frame sequences only. Part of the clones is absent; in the studies checked, under half of the shortfall reflects unresolved V genes, and no reason is known for the rest. The sample table contains approximately 760,000 clones; only one count was recorded for 80% to 90% of them. Of the sample, roughly 0.01% is held by the ten largest clones. From its cysteine to its phenylalanine, the CDR3 spans 15 amino acids. Kept here is only the CDR3 DNA, which spans 45 bases and is read in frame from base 1. V and J are truncated by 8 bases and 0 bases respectively, leaving an intervening sequence of 14 bases. Via the germline V gene, CDR1 is SGHAT and CDR2 FQNNGV. The sample also formed part of further work on human thymus T cells. In that second paper, the authors write: In Finland, the donors were immunologically healthy infants who were having open corrective cardiac surgery for congenital heart defects. Thymus tissue was obtained as surgical resects removed during corrective cardiac surgery. Both the thymic and the peripheral blood repertoires appeared to show biased V and J gene segment usage. The related research reported highly overlapping thymic TCR repertoires among unrelated individuals. The study described the TCR alpha and beta repertoires in about eight infant thymus samples and a few matching peripheral blood samples. Donor ages ranging from roughly 7 to 250 days were recorded, and five to seven male and a couple of female infants were included in the cohort. After being mechanically released from the tissue, thymocytes were kept at -70 degrees C in pellets of roughly 9.5-32 million cells. Genomic DNA was extracted from frozen cell pellets with a QIAsymphony instrument. TCRB and TCRAD loci were amplified from a standardized quantity of quality-controlled genomic DNA using the immunoSEQ multiplex PCR assay. The amplicons covered the V(D)J region and were long enough to include the CDR3 and to identify the V and J genes. The commercial immunoSEQ service was used to sequence amplicons on an Illumina platform. Corrections for primer bias and sequencing errors followed previously described methods, while TCRAD and TCRB definitions were based on the IMGT database. The repertoires were analysed using immunoSEQ Analyzer 3.0 and VDJTools for basic statistics, V/J segment usage, diversity estimates, rarefaction and pairwise overlap. Diversity was estimated with Chao1, ChaoE, Efron-Thisted, Shannon and inverse Simpson indices, and also on datasets down-sampled to the smallest sample. Repertoire overlap was determined by strict matching of CDR3 nucleotide sequence, V gene and J gene, and Jaccard-based multidimensional scaling clustering was applied. On average, thymus samples yielded 810,000 or so unique TCRB clonotypes, whereas blood samples yielded 70,000 to 100,000.

The sequencing sample was made of thymocytes. The receptor was derived from a girl under three years old with a congenital heart defect. Donor details come from another sample of the same person, matched by shared clones. The rearrangement combines TRBV11-2 with TRBJ1-3; no D gene call is confident. The DNA is as follows: TGTGCCAGCGCCCATGGAGGTTACTCTGGAAACACCATATATTTT. Its product reads: CASAHGGYSGNTIYF.